The source of this T cell receptor (beta chain) is a study of blood T cell repertoires in COVID-19. Study-level background: Collection of acute and convalescent COVID-19 samples took place in the United States, Italy and Spain. In each case, the material was cDNA or gDNA derived from T cells, B-cell-depleted T cells, or PBMCs.

Trimming cost V 4 bases and J 8 bases, with 19 bases left between them. The CDR3 runs to 16 residues. The germline CDR1 and CDR2 sequences are SGHRS and YFSETQ. In the source study's methods: Estimation of nucleated cell counts relied on the amplification of reference gene primers. TCRdb keeps only in-frame clones here, not all; method: immunoSEQ multiplex PCR. The DNA gave D and trimming, while V, J and clone size come from that table. The table lists fewer than 300,000 clones, around 82% of them singletons. The chain combines TRBV5-1 with TRBJ1-6, with D tentatively TRBD1 (6 bases). This TCR derives from a woman between 50 and 59 years old who had recovered from COVID-19. What was sequenced was peripheral blood. The CDR3: CASSRYRNRDDSPLHF. In DNA form, the CDR3 reads TGCGCCAGCAGCCGCTACCGAAACAGGGACGATTCACCCCTCCACTTT. The variable domain in full, with the rest retrieved from reference TRBV5-1 and TRBJ1-6, is KAGVTQTPRYLIKTRGQQVTLSCSPISGHRSVSWYQQTPGQGLQFLFEYFSETQRNKGNFPGRFSGRQFSNSRSEMNVSTLELGDSALYLCASSRYRNRDDSPLHFGNGTRLTVT.